The 18 T cell receptor beta chains listed next were all sequenced from one sample in a study of cytomegalovirus exposure and HLA in healthy donors. It was with 60 Vbeta and 13 Jbeta primers that the PCR ran. Profiling relied on immunoSEQ multiplex PCR, and the TCRdb table lists in-frame clones only, not all of them. The sample contains under 90,000 clones, 75% of which appear only once. Sequenced material: PBMCs. The source of these receptors is a man in his forties in good health and CMV-seronegative.

The gene calls are TRBV5-1 and TRBJ2-1; 9 nucleotides agree with TRBD2. This CDR3 has 16 residues. Unmatched junction bases numbered 13, after V lost 5 bases and J lost 7 bases. From germline, CDR1 is SGHRS and CDR2 YFSETQ. CDR3 sequence (DNA): TGCGCCAGCAGGGGGAGGTTAGCGGGAGATGGGAATGAGCAGTTCTTC. Translation: CASRGRLAGDGNEQFF.

The chain employs TRBV5-1 and TRBJ2-7; tentative D call: TRBD2 (6 bases). V dropped 4 bases and J dropped 3 bases, with 14 bases sitting between them. From germline, CDR1 is SGHRS and CDR2 YFSETQ. This CDR3 has 14 amino acids. The CDR3 protein is CASSPEGLIYEQYF. CDR3 nucleotides: TGCGCCAGCAGCCCCGAGGGACTCATCTACGAGCAGTACTTC.

This clone appeared a few times. The rearrangement joins TRBV10-2 to TRBJ1-1, with D hard to call. This CDR3 contains 15 residues. V lost 3 bases to trimming and J lost 2 bases, with 13 bases between them. Per the germline V gene, CDR1 is WSHSY and CDR2 is SAAADI. CDR3 in DNA: TGCGCCAGCAGTGATGGTAACAGAGCTAACACTGAAGCTTTCTTT. Its protein is CASSDGNRANTEAFF.

The rearrangement uses TRBV28 and TRBJ2-3; 11 bases fit TRBD2. After removal of 7 bases from V and 1 base from J, the junction contained 7 bases not matched to a gene. The germline V gene has CDR1 MDHEN and CDR2 SYDVKM. The CDR3 contains 16 residues. The CDR3 bases are TGTGCCAGCAAATCGGCGGGACTAGCGGGCACAGATACGCAGTATTTT. Translation: CASKSAGLAGTDTQYF.

This clone was seen ten or more times. This chain joins TRBV13 and TRBJ2-7; 11 bases are shared with TRBD1. The V gene's germline CDR1 is PRHDT and CDR2 FYEKMQ (reference sequence). The CDR3 has 15 amino acids. The junction had 1 base not matched to a gene; V was cut back by 0 bases and J by 3 bases. CDR3: CASSLGGTGGYEQYF. The DNA for the CDR3 is TGTGCCAGCAGCTTAGGCGGGACAGGGGGCTACGAGCAGTACTTC.

This clone was observed many times. This rearrangement joins TRBV5-8 to TRBJ1-4, with TRBD1 as a possible D gene (5 bases). Trimming removed 1 base at V and 3 bases at J, with 10 bases between. Per germline, CDR1 SGHTS and CDR2 YDEGEE. The CDR3 is 15 amino acids. For the CDR3, the DNA is TGTGCCAGCAGCTTGTGGGGCAGCCCTAATGAAAAACTGTTTTTT. As protein: CASSLWGSPNEKLFF.

A single count supports this clone. The chain joins TRBV25-1 to TRBJ1-2, with TRBD1 matching 9 bases. V lost 3 bases and J lost 4; bases outside the gene matches: 12. From germline, CDR1 is MGHDK and CDR2 SYGVNS. The length of the CDR3 is 17 residues. CDR3 residues: CASSESRTGVGVYGYTF. As DNA, the CDR3 is TGTGCCAGCAGTGAGTCTAGGACAGGGGTTGGCGTCTATGGCTACACCTTC.

The chain couples TRBV30 to TRBJ2-1; D gene ambiguous. V shed 2 bases and J shed 0 bases, with 11 bases lying between them. The CDR3 contains 15 residues. From germline, CDR1 is GTSNPN and CDR2 SVGIG (reference sequence). The CDR3 sequence: CAWSTSESSYNEQFF. The CDR3, as DNA: TGTGCCTGGAGTACGTCGGAGAGCTCCTACAATGAGCAGTTCTTC. Full variable domain (rest looked up from reference TRBV30 and TRBJ2-1): SQTIHQWPATLVQPVGSPLSLECTVEGTSNPNLYWYRQAAGRGLQLLFYSVGIGQISSEVPQNLSASRPQDRQFILSSKKLLLSDSGFYLCAWSTSESSYNEQFFGPGTRLTVL.

This clone was detected a few times. The rearrangement links TRBV7-9 to TRBJ1-4, with 8 bases matching TRBD1. Germline lookup yields CDR1 SEHNR and CDR2 FQNEAQ (reference sequence). Germline trimming cut 6 bases from V and 2 bases from J; bases unmatched to any gene: 8. The CDR3 contains 16 residues. The CDR3: CASRASNRGTNEKLFF. The DNA of the CDR3 is TGTGCCAGCAGAGCGTCTAACAGGGGGACTAATGAAAAACTGTTTTTT.

The rearrangement links TRBV15 to TRBJ2-7, with D possibly matching TRBD2 (7 bases). CDR3 length equals 12 residues. Trimming took 8 bases from V and 3 from J, leaving 11 bases between them. Germline V gene lookup returns CDR1 LNHNV and CDR2 YYDKDF (reference sequence). The CDR3 loop is CATAGDNYEQYF. CDR3 bases: TGTGCCACCGCGGGGGACAACTACGAGCAGTACTTC.

This clone was picked up one time. The V gene is TRBV6-5, the J gene TRBJ1-4; D possibly corresponds to TRBD1 (5 bases). The CDR3 totals 16 residues. Per germline, CDR1 MNHEY and CDR2 SVGAGI. V was cut by 2 bases and J by 5 bases, with 15 bases left in between. This CDR3 reads CASSYGRVDGNEKLFF. The CDR3 DNA follows: TGTGCCAGCAGTTACGGCAGGGTGGACGGGAATGAAAAACTGTTTTTT.

This chain joins TRBV28 and TRBJ1-1, with D uncertain. The CDR3 contains 13 residues. The V end lost 2 bases, the J end lost 3 bases, and 7 bases lay between the germline ends. Germline CDR1 MDHEN, CDR2 SYDVKM. The DNA for the CDR3 is TGTGCCAGCAGTTTAGCGGGTTACACTGAAGCTTTCTTT. This translates into CASSLAGYTEAFF.

This chain links TRBV7-2 with TRBJ2-7; D is possibly TRBD2 (6 bases). With 0 bases removed from V and 5 bases from J, the gap between germline ends came to 11 bases. Germline V CDR1 and CDR2: SGHTA, FQGNSA. The CDR3 has 14 residues. CDR3 nucleotide sequence: TGTGCCAGCAGCTTAGCGACTAGTCGAGACGAGCAGTACTTC. Its protein is CASSLATSRDEQYF.

This clone was seen just once. The chain couples TRBV5-6 to TRBJ1-2, with D tentatively TRBD1 (6 bases). The CDR3 runs 17 residues. CDR1 is SGHDT, CDR2 YYEEEE, per germline. V was shortened by 3 bases and J by 0 bases, with 18 bases between the two germline ends. CDR3 region: CASSYLFTGSANYGYTF. In nucleotides, the CDR3 is TGTGCCAGCAGCTACCTGTTTACAGGGTCCGCTAACTATGGCTACACCTTC.

This clone has just a few counts. The V call is TRBV6-1, the J call TRBJ2-1, with 7 positions matching TRBD2. This CDR3 contains 14 residues. Germline CDR1 is MNHNS and CDR2 is SASEGT. J lost 0 bases, V lost 7 bases, and 3 bases had no gene match. DNA of the CDR3: TGTGCCAGCATCGGCGGGGGCTCCTACAATGAGCAGTTCTTC. Its translation is CASIGGGSYNEQFF.

In its sample, this clone was seen a few times. The V call is TRBV5-6, the J call TRBJ1-2, with TRBD1 identical over 12 bases. After removal of 4 bases from V and 7 bases from J, the junction contained 5 bases not matched to a gene. This CDR3 spans 14 amino acids. Per the germline V gene, CDR1 is SGHDT and CDR2 is YYEEEE. CDR3 residues: CASSEGTGGSGYTF. CDR3 nucleotides: TGTGCCAGCAGCGAAGGGACAGGGGGCTCTGGCTACACCTTC.

This clone was recorded only once. The chain recombines TRBV5-1 with TRBJ1-2, with D unclear. Germline assignment: CDR1 SGHRS and CDR2 YFSETQ. V was pared by 4 bases and J by 6 bases, with 13 bases between. The CDR3 runs 13 residues. The chain's CDR3 is CASSKEGADGYTF. In DNA form, the CDR3 reads TGCGCCAGCAGCAAGGAGGGAGCGGATGGCTACACCTTC.

The chain recombines TRBV11-2 with TRBJ1-2; 7 bases agree with TRBD1. With 5 bases clipped from V and 0 bases from J, the junction kept 9 bases outside the gene matches. Germline lookup yields CDR1 SGHAT and CDR2 FQNNGV. The CDR3 contains 16 residues. The CDR3 sequence is CASSPRTGQANYGYTF. CDR3 DNA sequence: TGTGCCAGCAGCCCGCGGACAGGTCAAGCTAACTATGGCTACACCTTC. The full variable domain, its missing parts supplied by reference TRBV11-2 and TRBJ1-2, is EAGVAQSPRYKIIEKRQSVAFWCNPISGHATLYWYQQILGQGPKLLIQFQNNGVVDDSQLPKDRFSAERLKGVDSTLKIQPAKLEDSAVYLCASSPRTGQANYGYTFGSGTRLTVV.